The T cell receptor beta chain described here comes from a study of T cell responses to AZD1222 COVID-19 vaccine. Findings and caveats of the study: Clonal diversity may have been underestimated, and the donors were mostly white British, with more females than males.

The CDR3 covers 19 residues. V lost 0 bases, J lost 0 bases, and 14 bases stayed unmatched. CDR1 is MNHEY, CDR2 SVGEGT, per germline. Some clones are missing from TCRdb's copy, which holds only in-frame ones; the method was immunoSEQ multiplex PCR. The table includes approximately 89,000 clones, 75% to 95% detected once. In the case of this clone: Its target is unknown.

The chain couples TRBV6-2 or TRBV6-3 to TRBJ2-7; TRBD2 matches at 7 bases. This clonotype was sampled from an adult who received the AZD1222 COVID-19 vaccine. The sequencing here drew on peripheral blood, taken 28 days after the second AZD1222 dose. DNA for the CDR3: TGTGCCAGCAGTTACTCTATCTTCGGGGGGACTTTAGCCTCCTACGAGCAGTACTTC. Translating it yields CASSYSIFGGTLASYEQYF.